This TCR beta chain was captured by sequencing in a study of T-cell memory formation after mild COVID-19. A 5'RACE reaction primed in the constant segment made cDNA libraries of TCR alpha and TCR beta, and these carried sample barcodes and UMIs. From the 5' RACE reads, TCRdb called clonotypes with MiXCR, one entry per CDR3 protein. The sample gives 560,000 or so distinct CDR3 sequences, 17% of which show up once; roughly 8% is in the top ten. Study-wide points: A second wave expanding day 15 to 37 was CD4+-biased; contracting clones were balanced. Confirmation was lacking for SARS-CoV-2 specificity of second-wave clones that peaked on day 37. Pre-infection memory contained some responding clones, which suggested that cross-reactive memory had joined.

A note on this clonotype: Its antigen is unidentified.

Germline V gene data show CDR1 as LNHNV and CDR2 as YYDKDF (reference sequence). Between the trimmed V and J ends, which lost 4 bases and 3 bases, there was a span of 10 bases. This CDR3 contains 13 residues. The sequence was obtained from an adult woman who had mild COVID-19 (a few samples of this study predate the infection). Cell type and time point are not known. Input material: PBMCs or a T cell subset sorted from them (not recorded which). The J gene is TRBJ2-7, the V gene TRBV15, with unresolved D. The CDR3 coding sequence is TGTGCCACCAGCACCGACTCATTCTACGAGCAGTACTTC. This encodes CATSTDSFYEQYF.